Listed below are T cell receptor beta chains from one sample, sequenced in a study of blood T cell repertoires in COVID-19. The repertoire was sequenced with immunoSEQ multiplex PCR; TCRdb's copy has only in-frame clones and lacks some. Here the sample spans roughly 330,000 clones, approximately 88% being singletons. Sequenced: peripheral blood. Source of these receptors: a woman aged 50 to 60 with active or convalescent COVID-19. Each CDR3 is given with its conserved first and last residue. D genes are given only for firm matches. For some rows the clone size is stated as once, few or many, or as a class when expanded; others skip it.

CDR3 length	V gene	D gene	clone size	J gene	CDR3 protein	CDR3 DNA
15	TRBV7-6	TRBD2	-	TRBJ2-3	CASSLEFSGRDTQYF	TGTGCCAGCAGCTTAGAATTTAGCGGGAGGGATACGCAGTATTTT
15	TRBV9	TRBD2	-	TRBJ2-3	CASSVSGGAADTQYF	TGTGCCAGCAGCGTCAGCGGGGGGGCGGCGGATACGCAGTATTTT
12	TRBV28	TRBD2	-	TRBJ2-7	CASSPGLGLGIF	TGTGCCAGCAGTCCAGGTTTGGGACTAGGCATCTTC
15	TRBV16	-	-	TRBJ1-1	CASSQSRTGKGRAFF	TGTGCCAGCAGCCAATCCCGAACAGGGAAGGGGAGAGCTTTCTTT
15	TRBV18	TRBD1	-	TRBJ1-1	CASSPRQGKNTEAFF	TGTGCCAGCTCCCCCCGACAGGGGAAGAACACTGAAGCTTTCTTT
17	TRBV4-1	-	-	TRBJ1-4	CASSQDIARRGNEKLFF	TGCGCCAGCAGCCAAGATATCGCGAGGCGCGGGAATGAAAAACTGTTTTTT
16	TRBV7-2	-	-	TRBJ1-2	CASSLDWAGQRRGYTF	TGTGCCAGCAGCTTAGACTGGGCGGGGCAACGTCGTGGCTACACCTTC
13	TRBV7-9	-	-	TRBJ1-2	CASSPSANYGYTF	TGTGCCAGCAGCCCGAGTGCTAACTATGGCTACACCTTC
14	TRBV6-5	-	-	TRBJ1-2	CASRRGQGSYGYTF	TGTGCCAGCAGAAGAGGGCAGGGGAGCTATGGCTACACCTTC
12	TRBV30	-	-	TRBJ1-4	CAWRPSMEKLFF	TGTGCCTGGCGTCCCTCTATGGAAAAACTGTTTTTT
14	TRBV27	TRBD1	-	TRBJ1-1	CASSPDRVGTEAFF	TGTGCCAGCAGTCCGGACAGGGTGGGCACTGAAGCTTTCTTT
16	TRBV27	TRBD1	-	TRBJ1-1	CASSLLPGQGKTEAFF	TGTGCCAGCAGTCTTCTTCCCGGACAGGGAAAAACTGAAGCTTTCTTT
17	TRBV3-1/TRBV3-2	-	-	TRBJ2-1	CASSQGLGSFAYNEQFF	TGTGCCAGCAGCCAAGGTTTGGGCAGTTTCGCGTACAATGAGCAGTTCTTC
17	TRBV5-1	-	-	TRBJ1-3	CASSLSGTGASGNTIYF	TGCGCCAGCAGCTTGAGCGGGACGGGTGCCTCTGGAAACACCATATATTTT
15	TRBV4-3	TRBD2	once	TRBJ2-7	CASSLDNGRAAEQYF	TGCGCCAGCAGCCTAGACAACGGGAGGGCCGCCGAGCAGTACTTC
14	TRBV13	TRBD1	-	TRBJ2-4	CASSVRDSYSIQYF	TGTGCCAGCAGCGTACGGGACAGTTATAGCATTCAGTACTTC
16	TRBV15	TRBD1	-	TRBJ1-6	CATSRLLDRAHSPLHF	TGTGCCACCAGCAGATTACTAGACAGGGCTCATTCACCCCTCCACTTT
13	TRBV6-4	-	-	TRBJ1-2	CASSGGTAYGYTF	TGTGCCAGCAGCGGCGGGACGGCTTATGGCTACACCTTC
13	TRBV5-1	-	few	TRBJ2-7	CASSLGAIYEQYF	TGCGCCAGCAGCTTGGGGGCGATCTACGAGCAGTACTTC
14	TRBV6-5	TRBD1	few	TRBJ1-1	CASRSRDRDPEAFF	TGTGCCAGCAGGTCCCGGGACAGGGACCCTGAAGCTTTCTTT